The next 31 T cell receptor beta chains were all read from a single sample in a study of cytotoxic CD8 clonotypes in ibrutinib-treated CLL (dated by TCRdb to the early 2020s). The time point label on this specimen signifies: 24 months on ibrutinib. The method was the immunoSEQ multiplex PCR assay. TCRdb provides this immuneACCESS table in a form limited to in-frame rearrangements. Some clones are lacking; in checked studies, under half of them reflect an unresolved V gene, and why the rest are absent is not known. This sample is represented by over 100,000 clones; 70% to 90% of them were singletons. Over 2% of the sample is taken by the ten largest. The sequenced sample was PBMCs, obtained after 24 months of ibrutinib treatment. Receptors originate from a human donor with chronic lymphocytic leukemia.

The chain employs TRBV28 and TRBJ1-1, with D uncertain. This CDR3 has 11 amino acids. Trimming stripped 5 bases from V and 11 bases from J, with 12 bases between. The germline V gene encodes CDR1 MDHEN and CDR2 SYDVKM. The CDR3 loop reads CASSKLTVAFF. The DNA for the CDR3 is TGTGCCAGCAGTAAACTTACGGTGGCTTTCTTT.

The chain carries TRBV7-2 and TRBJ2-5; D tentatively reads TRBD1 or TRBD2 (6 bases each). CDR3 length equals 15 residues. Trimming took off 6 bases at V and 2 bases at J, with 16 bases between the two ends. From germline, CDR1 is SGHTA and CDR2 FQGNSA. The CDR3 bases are TGTGCCAGCAGTCGGAGGGGGGACCCACAAGAGACCCAGTACTTC. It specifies CASSRRGDPQETQYF.

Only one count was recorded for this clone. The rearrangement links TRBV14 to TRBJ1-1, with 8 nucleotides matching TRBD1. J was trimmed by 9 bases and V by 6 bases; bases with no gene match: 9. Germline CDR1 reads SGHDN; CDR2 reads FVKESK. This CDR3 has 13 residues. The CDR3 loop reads CASSLQQGEKAFF. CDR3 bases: TGTGCCAGCAGTCTACAACAGGGGGAGAAAGCTTTCTTT.

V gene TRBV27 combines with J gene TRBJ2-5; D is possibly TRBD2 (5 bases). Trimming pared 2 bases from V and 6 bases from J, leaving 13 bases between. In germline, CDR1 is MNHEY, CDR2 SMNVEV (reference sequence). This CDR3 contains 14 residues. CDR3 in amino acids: CASSLAYSGKTQYF. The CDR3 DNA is TGTGCCAGCAGTTTAGCATATTCGGGGAAGACCCAGTACTTC.

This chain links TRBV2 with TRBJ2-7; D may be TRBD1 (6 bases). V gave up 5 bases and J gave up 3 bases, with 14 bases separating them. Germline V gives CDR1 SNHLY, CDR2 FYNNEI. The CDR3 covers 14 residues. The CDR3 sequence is CASSIPGDRYEQYF. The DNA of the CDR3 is TGTGCCAGCAGTATTCCAGGGGACCGCTACGAGCAGTACTTC.

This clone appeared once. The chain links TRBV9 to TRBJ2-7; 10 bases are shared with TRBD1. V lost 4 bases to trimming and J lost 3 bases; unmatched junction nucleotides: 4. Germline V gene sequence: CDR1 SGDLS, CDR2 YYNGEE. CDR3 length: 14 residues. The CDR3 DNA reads TGTGCCAGCAGCCTTCGGACAGGGGGCTACGAGCAGTACTTC. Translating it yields CASSLRTGGYEQYF.

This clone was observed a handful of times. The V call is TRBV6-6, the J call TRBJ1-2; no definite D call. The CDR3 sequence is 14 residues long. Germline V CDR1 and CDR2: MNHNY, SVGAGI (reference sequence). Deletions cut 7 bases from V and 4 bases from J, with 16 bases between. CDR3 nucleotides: TGTGCCAGCAAGCCACCACAAGGGCTCTATGGCTACACCTTC. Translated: CASKPPQGLYGYTF.

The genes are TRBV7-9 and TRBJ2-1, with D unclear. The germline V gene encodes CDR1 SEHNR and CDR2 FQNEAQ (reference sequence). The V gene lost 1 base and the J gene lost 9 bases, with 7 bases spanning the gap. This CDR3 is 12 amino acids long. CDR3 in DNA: TGTGCCAGCAGCTTAGGAGTTTTTGAGCAGTTCTTC. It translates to CASSLGVFEQFF.

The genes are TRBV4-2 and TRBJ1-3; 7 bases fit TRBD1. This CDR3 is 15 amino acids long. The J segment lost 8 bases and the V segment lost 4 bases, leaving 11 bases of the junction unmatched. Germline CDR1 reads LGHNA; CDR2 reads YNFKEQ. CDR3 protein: CASSRDYRQGDTIYF. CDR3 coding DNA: TGTGCCAGCAGCCGGGACTATAGACAGGGCGACACCATATATTTT.

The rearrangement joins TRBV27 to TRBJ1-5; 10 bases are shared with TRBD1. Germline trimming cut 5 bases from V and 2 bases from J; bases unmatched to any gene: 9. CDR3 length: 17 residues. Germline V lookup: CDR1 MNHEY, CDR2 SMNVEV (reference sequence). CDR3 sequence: CASSPIGTGVGNQPQHF. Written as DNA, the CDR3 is TGTGCCAGCAGTCCCATCGGGACAGGGGTAGGCAATCAGCCCCAGCATTTT.

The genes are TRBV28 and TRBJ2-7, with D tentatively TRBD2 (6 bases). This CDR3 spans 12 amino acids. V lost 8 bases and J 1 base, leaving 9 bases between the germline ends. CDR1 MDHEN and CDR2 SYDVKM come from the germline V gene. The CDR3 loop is CASGRGSYEQYF. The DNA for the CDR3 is TGTGCCAGCGGCCGGGGGTCCTACGAGCAGTACTTC.

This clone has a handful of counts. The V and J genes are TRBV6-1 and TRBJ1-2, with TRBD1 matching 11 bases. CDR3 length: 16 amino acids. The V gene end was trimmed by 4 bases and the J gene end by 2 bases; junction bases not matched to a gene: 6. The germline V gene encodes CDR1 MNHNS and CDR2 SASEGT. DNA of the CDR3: TGTGCCAGCAGTGGGACAGGGGGCGCCAAGAACTATGGCTACACCTTC. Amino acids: CASSGTGGAKNYGYTF.

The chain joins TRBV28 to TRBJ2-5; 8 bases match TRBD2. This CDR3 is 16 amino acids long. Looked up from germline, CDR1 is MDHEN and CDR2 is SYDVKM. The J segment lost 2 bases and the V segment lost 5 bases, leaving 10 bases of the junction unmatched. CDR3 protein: CASSPVGGEAQETQYF. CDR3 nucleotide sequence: TGTGCCAGCAGTCCGGTCGGGGGGGAAGCGCAAGAGACCCAGTACTTC.

The chain's CDR3 is CASSPRQGVSSYEQYF. CDR3 DNA sequence: TGTGCCAGCAGCCCCCGACAGGGCGTAAGCTCCTACGAGCAGTACTTC. The V call is TRBV7-6, the J call TRBJ2-7; 7 positions agree with TRBD1. The germline V gene has CDR1 SGHVS and CDR2 FNYEAQ. The ends lost 5 bases at V and 0 bases at J; junction bases unmatched: 10. The CDR3 consists of 16 residues.

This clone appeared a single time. In nucleotides, the CDR3 is TGTGCCAGCAGCCAAGATGGAGACAGGCGCAACTATGGCTACACCTTC. Its protein is CASSQDGDRRNYGYTF. This chain connects TRBV14 to TRBJ1-2; possibly TRBD1 for D (6 bases). Germline CDR1 SGHDN, CDR2 FVKESK. This CDR3 contains 16 residues. With 0 bases removed from V and 2 bases from J, the gap between germline ends came to 13 bases.

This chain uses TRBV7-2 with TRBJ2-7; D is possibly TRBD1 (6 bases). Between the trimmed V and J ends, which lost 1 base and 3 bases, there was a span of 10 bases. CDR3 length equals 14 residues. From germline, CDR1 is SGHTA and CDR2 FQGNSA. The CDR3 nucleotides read TGTGCCAGCAGCTTAGGACAGGAACTCTACGAGCAGTACTTC. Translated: CASSLGQELYEQYF.

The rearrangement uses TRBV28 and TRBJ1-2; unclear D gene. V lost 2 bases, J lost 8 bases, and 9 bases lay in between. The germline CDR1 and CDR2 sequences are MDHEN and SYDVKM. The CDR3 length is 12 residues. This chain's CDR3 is CASSLGGEGYTF. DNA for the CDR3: TGTGCCAGCAGTTTAGGAGGTGAGGGCTACACCTTC.

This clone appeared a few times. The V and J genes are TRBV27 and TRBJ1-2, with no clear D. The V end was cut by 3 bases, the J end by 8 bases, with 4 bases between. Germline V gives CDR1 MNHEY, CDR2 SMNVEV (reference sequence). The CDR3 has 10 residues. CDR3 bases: TGTGCCAGCAGTTTCATAGGCTACACCTTC. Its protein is CASSFIGYTF.

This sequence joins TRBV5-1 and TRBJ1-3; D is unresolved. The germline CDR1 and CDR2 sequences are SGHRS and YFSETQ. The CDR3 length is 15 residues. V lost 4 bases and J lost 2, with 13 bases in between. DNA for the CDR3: TGCGCCAGCAGCCCGAGGGTTGCGGCTGGAAACACCATATATTTT. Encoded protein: CASSPRVAAGNTIYF.

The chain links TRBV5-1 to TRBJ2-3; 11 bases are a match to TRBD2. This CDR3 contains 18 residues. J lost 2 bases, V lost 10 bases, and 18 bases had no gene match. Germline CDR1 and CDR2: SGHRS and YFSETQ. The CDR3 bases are TGCGCCCGAACCCGGACTAGCGGGTGTTACGGCGTCACAGATACGCAGTATTTT. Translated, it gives CARTRTSGCYGVTDTQYF.

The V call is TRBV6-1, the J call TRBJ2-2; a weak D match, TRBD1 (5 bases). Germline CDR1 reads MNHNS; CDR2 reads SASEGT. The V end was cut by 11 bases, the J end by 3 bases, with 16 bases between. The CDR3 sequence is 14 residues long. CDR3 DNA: TGTGCCGGGGTGGGGCTGCAGGACACCGGGGAGCTGTTTTTT. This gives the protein CAGVGLQDTGELFF.

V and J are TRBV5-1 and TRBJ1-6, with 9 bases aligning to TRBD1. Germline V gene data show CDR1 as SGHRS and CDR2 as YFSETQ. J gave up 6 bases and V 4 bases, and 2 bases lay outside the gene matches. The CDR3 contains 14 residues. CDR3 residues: CASSPDRGNSPLHF. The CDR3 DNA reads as TGCGCCAGCAGCCCGGACAGGGGTAATTCACCCCTCCACTTT.

In DNA, the CDR3 is TGTGCCAGCAGCTTAGCGGGACAGGGTTACTACGAGCAGTACTTC. Translating gives CASSLAGQGYYEQYF. V usage is TRBV7-2 and J usage is TRBJ2-7; TRBD1 aligns across 9 bases. Germline assignment: CDR1 SGHTA and CDR2 FQGNSA. Losses at the gene ends were 0 bases for V and 3 bases for J; bases not matched to a gene: 3. The CDR3 is made up of 15 amino acids.

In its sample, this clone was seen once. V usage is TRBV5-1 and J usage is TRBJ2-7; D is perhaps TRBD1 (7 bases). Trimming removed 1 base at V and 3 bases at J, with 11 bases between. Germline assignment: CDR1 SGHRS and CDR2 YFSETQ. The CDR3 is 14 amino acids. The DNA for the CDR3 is TGCGCCAGCAGCTTGCAGGGGGGTCTCTACGAGCAGTACTTC. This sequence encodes CASSLQGGLYEQYF. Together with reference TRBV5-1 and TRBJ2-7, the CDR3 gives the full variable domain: KAGVTQTPRYLIKTRGQQVTLSCSPISGHRSVSWYQQTPGQGLQFLFEYFSETQRNKGNFPGRFSGRQFSNSRSEMNVSTLELGDSALYLCASSLQGGLYEQYFGPGTRLTVT.

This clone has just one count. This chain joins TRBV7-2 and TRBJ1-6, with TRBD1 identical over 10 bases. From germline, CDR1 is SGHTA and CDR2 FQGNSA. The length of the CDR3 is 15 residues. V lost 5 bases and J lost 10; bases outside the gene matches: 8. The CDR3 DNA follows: TGTGCCAGCAGCCCCCGACAGGGGGCTCACTCACCCCTCCACTTT. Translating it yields CASSPRQGAHSPLHF.

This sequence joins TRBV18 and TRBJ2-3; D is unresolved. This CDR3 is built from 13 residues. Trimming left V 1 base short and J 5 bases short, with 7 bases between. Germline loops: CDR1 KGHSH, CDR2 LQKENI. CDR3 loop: CASSPRGRDTQYF. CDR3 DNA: TGTGCCAGCTCACCACGCGGCCGAGATACGCAGTATTTT.

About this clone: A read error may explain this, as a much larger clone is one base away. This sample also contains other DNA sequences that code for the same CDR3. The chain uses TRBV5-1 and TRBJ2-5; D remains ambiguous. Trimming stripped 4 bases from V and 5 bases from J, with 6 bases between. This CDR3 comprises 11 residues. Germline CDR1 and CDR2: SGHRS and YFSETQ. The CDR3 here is CASSVGETQYF. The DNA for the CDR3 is TGCGCCAGCAGCGTGGGGGAGACCCAGTACTTC.

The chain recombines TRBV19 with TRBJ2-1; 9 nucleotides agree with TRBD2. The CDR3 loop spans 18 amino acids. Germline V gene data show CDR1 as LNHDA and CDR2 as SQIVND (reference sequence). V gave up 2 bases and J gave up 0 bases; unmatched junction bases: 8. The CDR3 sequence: CASSIRLAGKSSYNEQFF. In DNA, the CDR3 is TGTGCCAGTAGTATACGGCTAGCGGGGAAAAGCTCCTACAATGAGCAGTTCTTC.

The chain's CDR3 is CARSLAIGGFNQPQHF. The CDR3 nucleotides are TGTGCCAGAAGCTTGGCGATAGGCGGGTTCAATCAGCCCCAGCATTTT. The V and J genes are TRBV5-3 and TRBJ1-5; D unresolved. TRBV5-3 is annotated as an ORF whose role is uncertain. With 0 bases removed from V and 3 bases from J, the gap between germline ends came to 13 bases. The CDR3 length is 16 residues.

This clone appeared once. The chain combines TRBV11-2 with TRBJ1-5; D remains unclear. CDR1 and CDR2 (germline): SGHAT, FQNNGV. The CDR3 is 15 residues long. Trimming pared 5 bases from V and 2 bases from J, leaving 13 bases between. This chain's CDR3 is CASSAGFLGNQPQHF. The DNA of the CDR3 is TGTGCCAGCAGCGCCGGGTTCCTGGGCAATCAGCCCCAGCATTTT. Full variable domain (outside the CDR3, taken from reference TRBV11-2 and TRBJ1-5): EAGVAQSPRYKIIEKRQSVAFWCNPISGHATLYWYQQILGQGPKLLIQFQNNGVVDDSQLPKDRFSAERLKGVDSTLKIQPAKLEDSAVYLCASSAGFLGNQPQHFGDGTRLSIL.

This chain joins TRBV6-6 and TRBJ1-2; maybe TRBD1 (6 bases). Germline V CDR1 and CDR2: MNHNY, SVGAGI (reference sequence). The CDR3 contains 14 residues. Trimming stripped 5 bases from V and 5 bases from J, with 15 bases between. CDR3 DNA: TGTGCCAGCAGTCCCGGTACAGGGAGGTATGGCTACACCTTC. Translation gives CASSPGTGRYGYTF.